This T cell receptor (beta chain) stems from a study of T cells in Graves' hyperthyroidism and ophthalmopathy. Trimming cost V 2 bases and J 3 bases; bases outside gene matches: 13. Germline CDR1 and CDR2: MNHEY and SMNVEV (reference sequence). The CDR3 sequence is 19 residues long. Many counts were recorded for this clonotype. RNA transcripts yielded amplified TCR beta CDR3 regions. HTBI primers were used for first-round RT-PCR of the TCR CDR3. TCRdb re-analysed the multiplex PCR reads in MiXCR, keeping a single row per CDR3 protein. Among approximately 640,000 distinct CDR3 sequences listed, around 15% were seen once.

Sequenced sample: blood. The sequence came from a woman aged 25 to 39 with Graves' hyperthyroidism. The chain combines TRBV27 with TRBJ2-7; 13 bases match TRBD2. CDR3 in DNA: TGTGCCAGCAGTTTAGTCCCCCTCGGGACTAGCGGGGTTCACTACGAGCAGTACTTC. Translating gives CASSLVPLGTSGVHYEQYF.